The clone carrying this T cell receptor (beta chain) has ten or more counts. No antigen is known for it. This sample was taken from a study of early T cells in non-severe SARS-CoV-2 infection. For the study at large: Sequencing of unsorted whole blood was done on bulk RNA, leaving chains unpaired.

Between the trimmed V and J ends, which lost 5 bases and 1 base, there was a span of 11 bases. CDR3 length: 13 residues. CDR1 is DFQATT and CDR2 is SNEGSKA in the germline V gene (reference sequence). General study findings and limits: Private and CD4 specificities were missed by VDJdb matching, which favored anti-spike CD8 responses.

Individual cDNA molecules received unique molecular identifiers during library preparation. TCRdb processed the 5' RACE reads anew with MiXCR; each CDR3 protein has one entry. This sample yields 90,000 to 120,000 distinct CDR3 sequences, of which around 10% are seen a single time; 6.5% to 8% belongs to the top ten. The source is an adult who was a healthcare worker with PCR-confirmed SARS-CoV-2 infection or an uninfected control (not recorded which). The sample consisted of whole blood. J is TRBJ1-1 and V is TRBV20-1; a weak D match, TRBD1 (5 bases). The CDR3 protein is CSAEDTPNTEAFF. As DNA, the CDR3 is TGCAGTGCTGAGGACACCCCGAACACTGAAGCTTTCTTT.